The 16 T cell receptor beta chains below were found in one sample sequenced in a study of blood T cell repertoires in COVID-19. Sequencing was performed with immunoSEQ multiplex PCR; in TCRdb, only in-frame clones are kept and a portion is missing. This sample yields around 110,000 clones, of which 70% to 85% are seen a single time; 7.5% belongs to the top ten. The material sequenced was peripheral blood. These receptors all stem from a man in his sixties or seventies with active or convalescent COVID-19.

The chain uses TRBV12-5 and TRBJ1-1; the D is unclear. The germline V gene has CDR1 LGHNT and CDR2 FRNRAP. The CDR3 consists of 13 residues. Trimming took 6 bases from V and 1 from J, leaving 9 bases between them. The CDR3 bases are TGTGCTAGTGGCCTCGCGGGGAACACTGAAGCTTTCTTT. It specifies CASGLAGNTEAFF.

This CDR3 is CASSHSGNTIYF. The CDR3 DNA reads TGTGCCAGCAGCCACTCTGGAAACACCATATATTTT. The rearrangement uses TRBV11-1 and TRBJ1-3; unclear D gene. Germline-derived CDR1 and CDR2 are SGHAT and FQDESV (reference sequence). The V end was cut by 5 bases, the J end by 0 bases, with 2 bases between. This CDR3 region has 12 residues.

The V and J genes are TRBV7-7 and TRBJ2-1; perhaps TRBD2 as D (5 bases). The V gene lost 1 base and the J gene lost 6 bases, with 16 bases spanning the gap. The CDR3 length is 16 residues. CDR1 and CDR2 (germline): SSHAT, FNYEAQ (reference sequence). The CDR3 reads CASSLGRGVLSNEQFF. The CDR3 nucleotides are TGTGCCAGCAGCTTAGGTCGGGGAGTTCTTAGCAATGAGCAGTTCTTC.

This clone has more than one count but fewer than ten. This chain connects TRBV7-9 to TRBJ2-1; D perhaps matches TRBD1 (5 bases). The CDR3 has 16 residues. The V end was cut by 5 bases, the J end by 0 bases, with 14 bases between. CDR1 SEHNR and CDR2 FQNEAQ come from the germline V gene (reference sequence). CDR3 residues: CASSRTDRSSYNEQFF. CDR3 DNA sequence: TGTGCCAGCAGCCGAACAGACAGAAGCTCCTACAATGAGCAGTTCTTC.

The chain has TRBV7-9 and TRBJ1-1, with D uncertain. The germline CDR1 and CDR2 sequences are SEHNR and FQNEAQ (reference sequence). The V gene lost 2 bases and the J gene lost 7 bases, with 11 bases spanning the gap. This CDR3 region has 13 residues. CDR3: CASSLRGLNEAFF. In nucleotides, the CDR3 is TGTGCCAGCAGCTTACGAGGGTTGAATGAAGCTTTCTTT.

The chain uses TRBV27 and TRBJ2-5; D possibly corresponds to TRBD2 (7 bases). This CDR3 contains 15 residues. Germline V gene lookup returns CDR1 MNHEY and CDR2 SMNVEV (reference sequence). Trimming took off 6 bases at V and 7 bases at J, with 21 bases between the two ends. The CDR3 nucleotides are TGTGCCAGCAGCCCGGGGGGCGCATCCCCATGGACCCAGTACTTC. As protein: CASSPGGASPWTQYF.

V usage is TRBV3-1 (or the pseudogene TRBV3-2) and J usage is TRBJ2-2; D gene ambiguous. The CDR3 loop spans 15 amino acids. CDR1 and CDR2 (germline): LGHDT, YNNKEL (reference sequence). Trimming pared 0 bases from V and 4 bases from J, leaving 9 bases between. DNA of the CDR3: TGTGCCAGCAGCCAAGATTCCCGGAGCACCGGGGAGCTGTTTTTT. Amino acids: CASSQDSRSTGELFF.

The chain links TRBV19 to TRBJ2-2; TRBD1 might be the D (5 bases). Germline CDR1 LNHDA, CDR2 SQIVND (reference sequence). The length of the CDR3 is 14 residues. V was shortened by 4 bases and J by 6 bases, with 12 bases between the two germline ends. This chain's CDR3 is CASSTLSGSGELFF. The DNA for the CDR3 is TGTGCCAGTAGTACGCTTTCAGGGTCCGGGGAGCTGTTTTTT.

The J gene is TRBJ1-5, the V gene TRBV10-2, with 7 bases lining up with TRBD1. This CDR3 comprises 14 residues. Per the germline V gene, CDR1 is WSHSY and CDR2 is SAAADI. With 6 bases clipped from V and 5 bases from J, the junction kept 7 bases outside the gene matches. The CDR3 protein is CASSDRVGDQPQHF. The CDR3 DNA sequence: TGCGCCAGCAGCGACAGGGTGGGCGATCAGCCCCAGCATTTT.

This chain joins TRBV18 and TRBJ1-1; tentative D call: TRBD1 (6 bases). Germline V gene sequence: CDR1 KGHSH, CDR2 LQKENI. Deletions cut 5 bases from V and 0 bases from J, with 7 bases between. The CDR3 contains 13 residues. The CDR3 nucleotides are TGTGCCAGCTCAACAGGGTTGAACACTGAAGCTTTCTTT. This sequence encodes CASSTGLNTEAFF.

This chain links TRBV27 with TRBJ2-7, with D possibly matching TRBD1 (6 bases). The CDR3 extends over 14 amino acids. Germline CDR1 reads MNHEY; CDR2 reads SMNVEV (reference sequence). Trimming stripped 4 bases from V and 7 bases from J, with 17 bases between. CDR3: CASSSPGHTREQYF. The CDR3 DNA reads TGTGCCAGCAGTTCTCCGGGACACACGCGGGAGCAGTACTTC.

The CDR3 protein is CASSLVTGVWRDGYTF. CDR3 coding DNA: TGTGCCAGCAGCTTGGTAACAGGGGTTTGGAGGGATGGCTACACCTTC. The V gene is TRBV5-8, the J gene TRBJ1-2; 7 positions agree with TRBD1. Losses at the gene ends were 0 bases for V and 6 bases for J; bases not matched to a gene: 11. Looked up from germline, CDR1 is SGHTS and CDR2 is YDEGEE. The CDR3 contains 16 residues.

This sequence joins TRBV6-1 and TRBJ2-3; TRBD2 aligns across 8 bases. Looked up from germline, CDR1 is MNHNS and CDR2 is SASEGT. The junction had 7 bases not matched to a gene; V was cut back by 3 bases and J by 2 bases. CDR3 length equals 16 residues. The DNA of the CDR3 is TGTGCCAGCAGTGACCGACTAGCGAGCTTCACAGATACGCAGTATTTT. This codes for CASSDRLASFTDTQYF.

This sequence joins TRBV2 and TRBJ2-7, with TRBD2 as a possible D gene (6 bases). The CDR3 contains 12 residues. The V end was cut by 6 bases, the J end by 3 bases, with 9 bases between. CDR1 and CDR2 (germline): SNHLY, FYNNEI. CDR3 loop: CASSAGYYEQYF. CDR3 sequence (DNA): TGTGCCAGCAGCGCGGGGTACTACGAGCAGTACTTC.

V is TRBV18 and J is TRBJ2-7, with 7 bases fitting TRBD1. Per germline, CDR1 KGHSH and CDR2 LQKENI. Losses at the gene ends were 3 bases for V and 5 bases for J; bases not matched to a gene: 10. The CDR3 consists of 15 residues. The CDR3 loop reads CASSPPATGHNEQYF. CDR3 DNA sequence: TGTGCCAGCTCACCTCCTGCGACAGGGCATAACGAGCAGTACTTC.

The chain uses TRBV5-1 and TRBJ1-1, with D tentatively TRBD1 (6 bases). Germline V gene data show CDR1 as SGHRS and CDR2 as YFSETQ. V was shortened by 2 bases and J by 6 bases, with 14 bases between the two germline ends. This CDR3 is 14 amino acids long. The CDR3 region has the DNA TGCGCCAGCAGCTTAGTAGCGACAGGCCCTGAAGCTTTCTTT. Translating gives CASSLVATGPEAFF. The full variable domain, in which reference TRBV5-1 and TRBJ1-1 provide the parts outside the CDR3, is KAGVTQTPRYLIKTRGQQVTLSCSPISGHRSVSWYQQTPGQGLQFLFEYFSETQRNKGNFPGRFSGRQFSNSRSEMNVSTLELGDSALYLCASSLVATGPEAFFGQGTRLTVV.